One sample yielded the 17 T cell receptor beta chains listed below, sequenced in a study of blood T cells in healthy people across ages. Together with a sample-barcoded 5' primer, a J-beta primer mix was included in a second PCR lasting roughly 7 to 11 cycles. TCRdb recomputed calls from the 5' RACE reads with MiXCR, one row per CDR3 protein. The data show about 640,000 distinct CDR3 sequences, about 54% seen once. The sequencing sample was made of blood. These receptors were collected from a man aged 55 to 70 in good health.

Of note for this clonotype: Relative to the germline gene, one junction end is altered; a read error may explain this. The J gene is TRBJ1-5, the V gene TRBV6-9; possibly TRBD1 for D (5 bases). The CDR3 is 15 amino acids. CDR1 and CDR2 from the germline V gene are MNHGY and SVAAGI. This CDR3 is CASISLTGGNQPHHF. As DNA, the CDR3 is TGTGCCAGCATATCACTTACGGGGGGGAATCAGCCCCACCATTTT.

V and J are TRBV3-1 and TRBJ1-2; possible D gene TRBD1, 5 bases. The CDR3 loop spans 13 amino acids. V was shortened by 5 bases and J by 7 bases, with 14 bases between the two germline ends. In germline, CDR1 is LGHDT, CDR2 YNNKEL (reference sequence). The CDR3: CASSTGQGPGYTF. CDR3 bases: TGTGCCAGCAGCACCGGGCAGGGTCCTGGCTACACCTTC. Supplemented by reference TRBV3-1 and TRBJ1-2, the full variable domain reads DTAVSQTPKYLVTQMGNDKSIKCEQNLGHDTMYWYKQDSKKFLKIMFSYNNKELIINETVPNRFSPKSPDKAHLNLHINSLELGDSAVYFCASSTGQGPGYTFGSGTRLTVV.

The V gene is TRBV5-6, the J gene TRBJ2-5; TRBD2 matches at 10 bases. V was clipped by 2 bases and J by 7 bases; unmatched bases: 11. Germline CDR1 is SGHDT and CDR2 is YYEEEE. CDR3 length equals 16 residues. The CDR3 bases are TGTGCCAGCAGCTTCAAATCCAGCGGGGGGGCGCGGACCCAGTACTTC. Its protein product is CASSFKSSGGARTQYF.

This clonotype was seen more than once but under ten times. The chain couples TRBV10-3 to TRBJ2-6; 7 nucleotides agree with TRBD2. CDR1 and CDR2 from the germline V gene are ENHRY and SYGVKD. Trimming removed 0 bases from V and 0 bases from J; junction bases left unmatched: 8. The CDR3 contains 19 residues. The CDR3 loop is CAISESGGGASSGANVLTF. In DNA form, the CDR3 reads TGTGCCATCAGTGAGTCTGGGGGGGGTGCTAGCTCTGGGGCCAACGTCCTGACTTTC.

This clonotype turned up a few times. The chain carries TRBV29-1 and TRBJ1-6, with a possible D match to TRBD1 (5 bases). Per germline, CDR1 SQVTM and CDR2 ANQGSEA. The V and J ends lost 6 bases and 5 bases respectively, with 11 bases between them. This CDR3 is built from 13 residues. CDR3 nucleotide sequence: TGCAGCGTCCTAGGGGATAATAATTCACCCCTCCACTTT. Protein sequence: CSVLGDNNSPLHF.

The J gene is TRBJ2-3, the V gene TRBV12-3 or TRBV12-4; D gene ambiguous. The CDR3 is 11 residues long. V lost 10 bases and J 1 base, leaving 6 bases between the germline ends. This CDR3 is CATARTDTQYF. Written as DNA, the CDR3 is TGTGCCACCGCCCGCACAGATACGCAGTATTTT.

The rearrangement joins TRBV6-5 to TRBJ2-1, with D maybe TRBD1 (7 bases). V dropped 0 bases and J dropped 2 bases, with 11 bases sitting between them. CDR3 size: 16 residues. Germline V gene sequence: CDR1 MNHEY, CDR2 SVGAGI. The CDR3 DNA sequence: TGTGCCAGCAGTTACTCGAGCAGGGGGGCCTACAATGAGCAGTTCTTC. Translation: CASSYSSRGAYNEQFF.

The CDR3 DNA follows: TGTGCCAGCAGTAACCCCGCAGCGGGGAGAGGCTACGAGCAGTACTTC. Translation gives CASSNPAAGRGYEQYF. V usage is TRBV6-2 or TRBV6-3 and J usage is TRBJ2-7; TRBD2 aligns across 7 bases. The junction had 13 bases not matched to a gene; V was cut back by 5 bases and J by 3 bases. Germline V lookup: CDR1 MNHEY, CDR2 SVGEGT. The CDR3 has 16 amino acids.

The genes are TRBV7-2 and TRBJ2-6, with 7 bases matching TRBD1. This CDR3 has 17 amino acids. CDR1 SGHTA and CDR2 FQGNSA come from the germline V gene. J lost 1 base, V lost 1 base, and 4 bases had no gene match. CDR3 DNA: TGTGCCAGCAGCTTAGAGCCAGGGGGTTCTGGGGCCAACGTCCTGACTTTC. It translates to CASSLEPGGSGANVLTF. Complete variable domain (other parts from reference TRBV7-2 and TRBJ2-6): GAGVSQSPSNKVTEKGKDVELRCDPISGHTALYWYRQSLGQGLEFLIYFQGNSAPDKSGLPSDRFSAERTGGSVSTLTIQRTQQEDSAVYLCASSLEPGGSGANVLTFGAGSRLTVL.

The J gene is TRBJ1-4, the V gene TRBV20-1; D remains ambiguous. V lost 0 bases and J lost 8, with 13 bases in between. Germline V gene data show CDR1 as DFQATT and CDR2 as SNEGSKA (reference sequence). CDR3 length: 14 residues. The CDR3 loop is CSARDTTAGEKLFF. The CDR3 DNA follows: TGCAGTGCTAGAGATACGACGGCGGGGGAAAAACTGTTTTTT.

This rearrangement joins TRBV6-1 to TRBJ1-5, with 7 bases that match TRBD1. This CDR3 region has 14 residues. The germline V gene encodes CDR1 MNHNS and CDR2 SASEGT. Germline trimming cut 6 bases from V and 4 bases from J; bases unmatched to any gene: 6. CDR3 sequence (DNA): TGTGCCAGCAGCCGGACAGGTTGGAATCAGCCCCAGCATTTT. Translating it yields CASSRTGWNQPQHF.

The rearrangement joins TRBV4-1 to TRBJ1-4; D is uncertain. The CDR3 spans 16 residues. From germline, CDR1 is MGHRA and CDR2 YSYEKL. The germline V and J ends were trimmed by 0 bases and 0 bases, with 8 bases remaining between them. The CDR3 protein is CASSQDWGTTNEKLFF. The CDR3 nucleotides read TGCGCCAGCAGCCAAGATTGGGGAACAACTAATGAAAAACTGTTTTTT.

The chain is built from TRBV4-1 and TRBJ2-3; 9 bases agree with TRBD2. This CDR3 is built from 18 residues. The V and J ends lost 0 bases and 1 base, in that order; junction bases with no gene match: 8. Germline-derived CDR1 and CDR2 are MGHRA and YSYEKL. This CDR3 is CASSQESVRGGGTDTQYF. The CDR3 DNA reads as TGCGCCAGCAGCCAAGAGTCTGTGCGCGGGGGGGGCACAGATACGCAGTATTTT.

The chain links TRBV5-7 to TRBJ2-6; 8 bases fit TRBD1. TRBV5-7 is placed among ORFs of uncertain function. V shed 4 bases, J shed 0 bases, and the junction held 9 bases outside the gene matches. The CDR3 contains 18 residues. CDR3 nucleotide sequence: TGTGCCAGCAGCCGACAGGGGAAGGGGAGCTCTGGGGCCAACGTCCTGACTTTC. It encodes CASSRQGKGSSGANVLTF.

This clonotype was observed once. The chain employs TRBV6-5 and TRBJ1-1, with D uncertain. The CDR3 length is 13 residues. CDR1 is MNHEY, CDR2 SVGAGI, per germline. Trimming cost V 6 bases and J 0 bases, with 8 bases left between them. The CDR3 region has the DNA TGTGCCAGCAGGAACACGATGAACACTGAAGCTTTCTTT. Translating it yields CASRNTMNTEAFF.

CDR3 sequence: CASSVERGGTYEQYF. CDR3 in DNA: TGTGCCAGCAGTGTGGAGCGGGGGGGCACCTACGAGCAGTACTTC. This rearrangement joins TRBV2 to TRBJ2-5, with TRBD2 matching 10 bases. The J call may be faulty, since TRBJ2-7 better matches the DNA end. The CDR3 sequence is 15 residues long. The germline CDR1 and CDR2 sequences are SNHLY and FYNNEI.

The chain employs TRBV7-2 and TRBJ2-3, with TRBD1 as a possible D gene (6 bases). Germline V gene sequence: CDR1 SGHTA, CDR2 FQGNSA. The CDR3 extends over 16 amino acids. V was cut by 1 base and J by 3 bases, with 14 bases left in between. The CDR3 spells CASSLVTGSRTDTQYF. The CDR3 nucleotides are TGTGCCAGCAGCTTAGTCACAGGGTCAAGGACAGATACGCAGTATTTT.